This T cell receptor (beta chain) was retrieved from a study of shared clonotypes between healthy human individuals. Looking at the study overall: The cohort had two women and a few men, ages 18 to 49. Points from the study as a whole: With several donors compared, roughly 5% of naive CD4 clonotypes were shared.

All the donors were Caucasian adults who lived in Nashville, Tennessee. 200 to 250 ng DNA, 30,000 or so T cell genomes, went into each sorted-subset replicate PCR. Measured with immunoSEQ multiplex PCR; TCRdb has only the in-frame clones, and not every one. The table includes approximately 2.1 million clones, more than 85% detected once. Germline V gene sequence: CDR1 LNHDA, CDR2 SQIVND (reference sequence). CDR3 size: 16 residues. Trimming at V came to 3 bases and at J to 0 bases, leaving 5 bases not matched to a gene. Concerning this clone itself: The antigen remains unidentified.

This clonotype was obtained from a man aged 18 to 29 in good health. Some clones in this sample may be carry-over from other donors' samples. The V and J genes are TRBV19 and TRBJ1-5; TRBD1 agrees at 7 bases. The source material was naive CD4+ T cells from PBMCs. As for subset: CD45RA+ positively selected. The CDR3 DNA reads TGTGCCAGTAGTATCCGGGACAGATCTAGCAATCAGCCCCAGCATTTT. Translated: CASSIRDRSSNQPQHF. Based on the CDR3 plus reference TRBV19 and TRBJ1-5, the full variable domain is DGGITQSPKYLFRKEGQNVTLSCEQNLNHDAMYWYRQDPGQGLRLIYYSQIVNDFQKGDIAEGYSVSREKKESFPLTVTSAQKNPTAFYLCASSIRDRSSNQPQHFGDGTRLSIL.